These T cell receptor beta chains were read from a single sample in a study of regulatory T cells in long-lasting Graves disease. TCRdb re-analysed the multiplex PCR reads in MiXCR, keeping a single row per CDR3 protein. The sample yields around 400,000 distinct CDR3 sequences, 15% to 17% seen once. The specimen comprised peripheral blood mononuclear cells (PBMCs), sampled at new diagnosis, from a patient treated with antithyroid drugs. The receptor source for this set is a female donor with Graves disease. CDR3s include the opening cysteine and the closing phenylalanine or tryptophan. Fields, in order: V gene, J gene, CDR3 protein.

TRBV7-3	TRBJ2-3	CASSPRLPGESTDTQYF
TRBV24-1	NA	CATSASQGAFDEQFF
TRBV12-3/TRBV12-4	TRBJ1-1	CASSLARFEAFF
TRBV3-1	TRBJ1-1	CASSQWCGDTEAFF
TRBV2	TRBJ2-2	CATRQGWELFF
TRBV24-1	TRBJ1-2	CATSDSLWTGGNYGYTF
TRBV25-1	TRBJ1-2	CASSDPGGWNYGYTF
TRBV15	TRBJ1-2	CATSRTSWDRANPGYTF
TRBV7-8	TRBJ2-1	CASSLPRGTSGHHNEQFF
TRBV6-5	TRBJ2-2	CASSYAPLGALTGELFF
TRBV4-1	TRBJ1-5	CASSRKRQGGNQPQHF
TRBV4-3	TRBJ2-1	CASSQGQVNYNEQFF
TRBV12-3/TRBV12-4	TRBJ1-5	CASTYLSNQPQHF
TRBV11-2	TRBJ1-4	CASTTSHHSEKLFF